This T cell receptor beta chain appears in the sequencing data of a study of shared clonotypes between healthy human individuals. Study results and limitations: Generally, naive subsets (rather than memory subsets) showed larger estimated richness. Clonotype sharing among donors likely depends on sequencing depth.

CD8 cells classed as naive were CD45RO-negative and positively selected for CCR7, excluding terminally differentiated effector memory CD45RA+ cells. In the case of this clone: The antigen remains undetermined.

Germline V gene sequence: CDR1 MNHNS, CDR2 SASEGT. The V gene lost 1 base and the J gene lost 7 bases, with 20 bases spanning the gap. The CDR3 spans 17 residues. Execution of the assay was at deep level. Approximately 200 ng DNA, about 28,000 T cell genomes, went into each sorted-subset replicate PCR. Clones were sequenced by immunoSEQ multiplex PCR, and TCRdb holds only the in-frame ones, with some missing. The sample consists of some 2.1 million clones, about 95% of them appearing once. This rearrangement joins TRBV6-1 to TRBJ2-4; the D gene is possibly TRBD2 (7 bases). The material sequenced was naive CD8+ T cells sorted from blood. This clonotype was sampled from a man between 18 and 35 years old in good health. CDR3 protein: CASSEELVGRGDNIQYF. DNA for the CDR3: TGTGCCAGCAGTGAAGAGTTAGTGGGGAGGGGGGACAACATTCAGTACTTC.